This record looks at one T cell receptor beta chain sequence and its context. Antigen unknown. This specimen belongs to a study of cytomegalovirus exposure and HLA in healthy donors. Study results and limitations: CMV serostatus stood as the only immune exposure information on hand. Later, TCR association rates were found to vary by HLA locus, highest for DRB1 and lowest for HLA-C. What a later analysis showed was that several of the most significant clusters appeared linked to common viral pathogens.

The CDR3 is 14 amino acids. Trimming cost V 5 bases and J 7 bases; bases outside gene matches: 5. Germline V gene lookup returns CDR1 MGHRA and CDR2 YSYEKL. Vbeta (60) and Jbeta (13) primers were used in the PCR. Method: immunoSEQ multiplex PCR; TCRdb's copy keeps in-frame clones and lacks some. The repertoire holds under 140,000 clones, with 70% to 90% as singletons. This clonotype originated in a man aged 40-50 years in good health and CMV-seronegative. Material for sequencing was PBMCs. The chain employs TRBV4-1 and TRBJ1-5; 10 bases are a match to TRBD1. The CDR3 loop is CASSLRTGGQPQHF. In nucleotides, the CDR3 is TGCGCCAGCAGCTTGCGGACAGGGGGACAGCCCCAGCATTTT.